Listed below are T cell receptor beta chains from one sample, sequenced in a study of T cell repertoires in cytomegalovirus infection. Their cognate antigens are unknown. In TCRdb, the reads were re-called with MiXCR into one record per CDR3 protein. Among hundreds of thousands of distinct CDR3 sequences listed, around 31% were seen once. The sequencing used cultured CD8+ T cells from PBMCs, collected from culture after CMV antigen stimulation. These receptors all come from a human donor in good health (CMV status not recorded). Some clones in this sample may be carry-over from other donors' samples. Each CDR3 is given with its conserved first and last residue. D genes are given only for firm matches. Clone size is shown for a subset of rows, as once, few, many or a class of expanded clone.

j_call: TRBJ2-2
clone_size: .
d_call: .
v_call: TRBV12-3/TRBV12-4
cdr3_nt: TGTGCCAGCAGTTCCCTAATGGGCGTCGGGGAGCTGTTTTTT
cdr3_aa: CASSSLMGVGELFF

j_call: TRBJ2-1
clone_size: few
d_call: TRBD1
v_call: TRBV7-9
cdr3_nt: TGTGCCAGCAGACGCAATACAGGGGAATCCTACAATGAGCAGTTCTTC
cdr3_aa: CASRRNTGESYNEQFF

j_call: TRBJ1-1
clone_size: few
d_call: TRBD1
v_call: TRBV4-1
cdr3_nt: TGCGCCAGCAGCCAAGCCGACAGGGCGGAAGCTTTCTTT
cdr3_aa: CASSQADRAEAFF

j_call: TRBJ2-3
clone_size: .
d_call: .
v_call: TRBV27
cdr3_nt: TGTGCCAGCAGTGCCCAGGGATTTTCTAGCACAGATACGCAGTATTTT
cdr3_aa: CASSAQGFSSTDTQYF

j_call: TRBJ2-3
clone_size: many
d_call: TRBD1
v_call: TRBV7-6
cdr3_nt: TGTGCCAGCAGCACAACAGGGGGTAGCACAGATACGCAGTATTTT
cdr3_aa: CASSTTGGSTDTQYF

j_call: TRBJ1-2
clone_size: .
d_call: TRBD1
v_call: TRBV20-1
cdr3_nt: TGCAGTGCTAGGGGGTCGACAGGGGAGTATGGCTACACCTTC
cdr3_aa: CSARGSTGEYGYTF

j_call: TRBJ1-1
clone_size: .
d_call: TRBD1
v_call: TRBV19
cdr3_nt: TGTGCCAGTAGTCCCCGTTTGAGGGGGCGCCGGGACACTGAAGCTTTCTTT
cdr3_aa: CASSPRLRGRRDTEAFF

j_call: TRBJ1-5
clone_size: .
d_call: .
v_call: TRBV7-6
cdr3_nt: TGTGCCAGCAGCTTAACCCCTCTAGGAAGCGGCAGGGTTAGCAATCAGCCCCAGCATTTT
cdr3_aa: CASSLTPLGSGRVSNQPQHF

j_call: TRBJ1-2
clone_size: .
d_call: .
v_call: TRBV7-6
cdr3_nt: TGTGCCAGCAGCTTAGCCAAAGACTTATGGGGGGTAGTCGACGGCTACACCTTC
cdr3_aa: CASSLAKDLWGVVDGYTF

j_call: TRBJ2-2
clone_size: few
d_call: .
v_call: TRBV28
cdr3_nt: TGTGCCAGCAGTTTTGGGTCGTTGACGGCATATGGGAACACCGGGGAGCTGTTTTTT
cdr3_aa: CASSFGSLTAYGNTGELFF

j_call: TRBJ2-1
clone_size: .
d_call: .
v_call: TRBV7-4
cdr3_nt: TGTGCCAGCAGCCCTCAAACTTACTCCTACAATGAGCAGTTCTTC
cdr3_aa: CASSPQTYSYNEQFF

j_call: TRBJ1-1
clone_size: .
d_call: .
v_call: TRBV6-5
cdr3_nt: TGTGCCAGCAGTGAGGGCGATTGGGGAGAAACTGAAGCTTTCTTT
cdr3_aa: CASSEGDWGETEAFF

j_call: TRBJ1-2
clone_size: few
d_call: .
v_call: TRBV12-3/TRBV12-4
cdr3_nt: TGTGCCAGCACTCTTGGGAACTATGGCTACACCTTC
cdr3_aa: CASTLGNYGYTF

j_call: TRBJ2-7
clone_size: few
d_call: TRBD1
v_call: TRBV5-6
cdr3_nt: TGTGCCAGCAGCACCGCCGGGACAGGGATCTACGAGCAGTACTTC
cdr3_aa: CASSTAGTGIYEQYF

j_call: TRBJ2-1
clone_size: many
d_call: .
v_call: TRBV12-5
cdr3_nt: TGTGCTAGTGGTTTGCCACACAGGGTTGGGTCCTACAATGAGCAGTTCTTC
cdr3_aa: CASGLPHRVGSYNEQFF

j_call: TRBJ1-2
clone_size: .
d_call: .
v_call: TRBV10-3
cdr3_nt: TGTGCCATCAGTGAGTCGGGGCCTCACTATGGCTACACCTTC
cdr3_aa: CAISESGPHYGYTF

j_call: TRBJ2-3
clone_size: few
d_call: .
v_call: TRBV7-6
cdr3_nt: TGTGCCATAACACCACGGAACACAGATACGCAGTATTTT
cdr3_aa: CAITPRNTDTQYF

j_call: TRBJ2-7
clone_size: .
d_call: TRBD2
v_call: TRBV6-2/TRBV6-3
cdr3_nt: TGTGCCAGCAGTTGGGGGAGGGACGAGCAGTACTTC
cdr3_aa: CASSWGRDEQYF

j_call: TRBJ2-1
clone_size: many
d_call: TRBD1
v_call: TRBV27
cdr3_nt: TGTGCCAGCAGTTTGGGACAGGGGGTCCACAATGAGCAGTTCTTC
cdr3_aa: CASSLGQGVHNEQFF

j_call: TRBJ1-2
clone_size: .
d_call: .
v_call: TRBV7-9
cdr3_nt: TGTGCCAGCAGCTTCAGGGGATTGGGCTACACCTTC
cdr3_aa: CASSFRGLGYTF

j_call: TRBJ1-1
clone_size: once
d_call: .
v_call: TRBV29-1
cdr3_nt: TGCAGCGTTGAAGATCGGACAGAGAACACTGAAGCTTTCTTT
cdr3_aa: CSVEDRTENTEAFF

j_call: TRBJ1-5
clone_size: .
d_call: .
v_call: TRBV19
cdr3_nt: TGTGCCAGTACCTCGGGGACTCAGCCCCAGCATTTT
cdr3_aa: CASTSGTQPQHF

j_call: TRBJ2-6
clone_size: .
d_call: TRBD2
v_call: TRBV6-6
cdr3_nt: TGTGCCAGCAGAAAAATAGCGGGCTCTGGGACCAACGTCCTGACTTTC
cdr3_aa: CASRKIAGSGTNVLTF

j_call: TRBJ2-3
clone_size: few
d_call: .
v_call: TRBV6-1
cdr3_nt: TGTGCCAGCAGTCGGTCTAGCAGGCCCACAGATACGCAGTATTTT
cdr3_aa: CASSRSSRPTDTQYF

j_call: TRBJ1-2
clone_size: many
d_call: .
v_call: TRBV7-9
cdr3_nt: TGTGCCAGCAGCCCAACCCCCGGGACGGATTATGGCTACACCTTC
cdr3_aa: CASSPTPGTDYGYTF

j_call: TRBJ1-4
clone_size: .
d_call: .
v_call: TRBV27
cdr3_nt: TGTGCCAGCAGTAGGGCCAGGGGACCATCTAATGAAAAACTGTTTTTT
cdr3_aa: CASSRARGPSNEKLFF

j_call: TRBJ1-1
clone_size: .
d_call: .
v_call: TRBV5-1
cdr3_nt: TGCGCCAGCAGCGGACCGCAGGGTGGGGAAGCTTTCTTT
cdr3_aa: CASSGPQGGEAFF

j_call: TRBJ1-5
clone_size: many
d_call: .
v_call: TRBV7-9
cdr3_nt: TGTGCCAGCAGCTTAGGAGGGTTGGGCAATCAGCCCCAGCATTTT
cdr3_aa: CASSLGGLGNQPQHF

j_call: TRBJ2-5
clone_size: .
d_call: .
v_call: TRBV27
cdr3_nt: TGTGCCAGCAGTCCCTACCTCGGACAGGTAGCGGGAGAGACCCAGTACTTC
cdr3_aa: CASSPYLGQVAGETQYF

j_call: TRBJ1-4
clone_size: few
d_call: .
v_call: TRBV6-1
cdr3_nt: TGTGCCAGCAGTGATACCGAGGGGATCGAAAAACTGTTTTTT
cdr3_aa: CASSDTEGIEKLFF

j_call: TRBJ1-1
clone_size: few
d_call: .
v_call: TRBV6-2/TRBV6-3
cdr3_nt: TGTGCCAGCAGTTACCTCACCTTAACTGAAGCTTTCTTT
cdr3_aa: CASSYLTLTEAFF

j_call: TRBJ1-2
clone_size: .
d_call: .
v_call: TRBV6-5
cdr3_nt: TGTGCCAGCAGTTACTCTGCCGTATACGGTGATGGCTACACCTTC
cdr3_aa: CASSYSAVYGDGYTF

j_call: TRBJ1-2
clone_size: .
d_call: .
v_call: TRBV6-5
cdr3_nt: TGTGCCAGCAGTTACTCGATGTTGGGTAACTATGGCTACACCTTC
cdr3_aa: CASSYSMLGNYGYTF

j_call: TRBJ2-7
clone_size: few
d_call: .
v_call: TRBV6-2/TRBV6-3
cdr3_nt: TGTGCCAGCAGCCGTTCCCGGGGCAGCTCCTACGAGCAGTACTTC
cdr3_aa: CASSRSRGSSYEQYF

j_call: TRBJ2-7
clone_size: .
d_call: .
v_call: TRBV4-1
cdr3_nt: TGCGCCAGCAGCCAAGTTCCTGCATTAAGCTCCTACGAGCAGTACTTC
cdr3_aa: CASSQVPALSSYEQYF

j_call: TRBJ2-3
clone_size: .
d_call: .
v_call: TRBV19
cdr3_nt: TGTGCCAGTAGCGGGGAGCTTGCAGATACGCAGTATTTT
cdr3_aa: CASSGELADTQYF

j_call: TRBJ2-3
clone_size: .
d_call: .
v_call: TRBV12-3/TRBV12-4
cdr3_nt: TGTGCCAGCAGTTTGGTGGGGTACAGCACAGATACGCAGTATTTT
cdr3_aa: CASSLVGYSTDTQYF

j_call: TRBJ1-1
clone_size: .
d_call: TRBD1
v_call: TRBV24-1
cdr3_nt: TGTGTCTCGTCACAGGGGGCGAACACTGAAGCTTTCTTT
cdr3_aa: CVSSQGANTEAFF

j_call: TRBJ1-1
clone_size: few
d_call: TRBD1
v_call: TRBV6-6
cdr3_nt: TGTGCCAGCAGTTACTCTGACAGGGGTGGCACTGAAGCTTTCTTT
cdr3_aa: CASSYSDRGGTEAFF

j_call: TRBJ2-1
clone_size: .
d_call: TRBD2
v_call: TRBV6-2/TRBV6-3
cdr3_nt: TGTGCCAACAGTCGTGAGCGGGGGGAATACAATGAGCAGTTCTTC
cdr3_aa: CANSRERGEYNEQFF

j_call: TRBJ2-3
clone_size: .
d_call: .
v_call: TRBV5-1
cdr3_nt: TGCGCCAGCAGCTTAGGTCCATCCTTCAGCACAGATACGCAGTATTTT
cdr3_aa: CASSLGPSFSTDTQYF

j_call: TRBJ2-6
clone_size: .
d_call: TRBD2
v_call: TRBV20-1
cdr3_nt: TGCAGTGCACGACTAGCGGGGGACTCTGGGGCCAACGTCCTGACTTTC
cdr3_aa: CSARLAGDSGANVLTF

j_call: TRBJ2-7
clone_size: .
d_call: .
v_call: TRBV27
cdr3_nt: TGTGCCAGCAGTTTAAATAGGTACGAGCAGTACTTC
cdr3_aa: CASSLNRYEQYF

j_call: TRBJ2-1
clone_size: .
d_call: .
v_call: TRBV19
cdr3_nt: TGTGCCAGTAGTATAGGGGGGGGGGCAGTACCCCCCTACAATGAGCAGTTCTTC
cdr3_aa: CASSIGGGAVPPYNEQFF

j_call: TRBJ2-1
clone_size: few
d_call: .
v_call: TRBV2
cdr3_nt: TGTGCCAGCAGTCGCCGGGACTTTTCCTACAATGAGCAGTTCTTC
cdr3_aa: CASSRRDFSYNEQFF

j_call: TRBJ1-6
clone_size: .
d_call: TRBD1
v_call: TRBV7-9
cdr3_nt: TGTGCCAGCAGCCCCCGGACAGGGGCTAATTCACCCCTCCACTTT
cdr3_aa: CASSPRTGANSPLHF

j_call: TRBJ2-1
clone_size: .
d_call: .
v_call: TRBV28
cdr3_nt: TGTGCCAGCACCCCAGGACGGGGCCCTGGGTTCTTC
cdr3_aa: CASTPGRGPGFF

j_call: TRBJ2-7
clone_size: many
d_call: TRBD1
v_call: TRBV5-5
cdr3_nt: TGTGCCAGCAGCTTGGTGGACAGGAGCCCCTACGAGCAGTACTTC
cdr3_aa: CASSLVDRSPYEQYF

j_call: TRBJ2-3
clone_size: .
d_call: TRBD1
v_call: TRBV6-6
cdr3_nt: TGTGCCAGCAGTTACCTCCCAGGGGGCGCTGGCGCAGATACGCAGTATTTT
cdr3_aa: CASSYLPGGAGADTQYF

j_call: TRBJ2-3
clone_size: .
d_call: .
v_call: TRBV12-3/TRBV12-4
cdr3_nt: TGTGCCAGCAGTTTAGTGCAAGGAGATACGCAGTATTTT
cdr3_aa: CASSLVQGDTQYF

j_call: TRBJ1-1
clone_size: .
d_call: .
v_call: TRBV6-6
cdr3_nt: TGTGCCAGCAGTTACTCAATGGGGGGGGGTACTGAAGCTTTCTTT
cdr3_aa: CASSYSMGGGTEAFF

j_call: TRBJ2-5
clone_size: few
d_call: .
v_call: TRBV7-8
cdr3_nt: TGTGCCAGCAGCTCCCTTCGACAAGAGACCCAGTACTTC
cdr3_aa: CASSSLRQETQYF

j_call: TRBJ2-5
clone_size: .
d_call: .
v_call: TRBV6-5
cdr3_nt: TGTGCCAGCAGTTACAATCGGGGTGAGACCCAGTACTTC
cdr3_aa: CASSYNRGETQYF

j_call: TRBJ1-2
clone_size: few
d_call: TRBD1
v_call: TRBV27
cdr3_nt: TGTGCCAGCAGCCGCGGACAGGGGTTAAATGGCTACACCTTC
cdr3_aa: CASSRGQGLNGYTF